The 23 T cell receptor beta chains listed next were all sequenced from one sample in a study of blood T cell repertoires in COVID-19. Generated by immunoSEQ multiplex PCR, the TCRdb table keeps only in-frame clones and is missing some. Among about 160,000 clones listed, about 86% were seen once. Material: peripheral blood. The receptors were sampled from a woman aged 80 or over with acute or convalescent COVID-19.

The chain is built from TRBV6-2 or TRBV6-3 and TRBJ2-1; 9 bases map to TRBD2. The CDR3 sequence is 17 residues long. The germline CDR1 and CDR2 sequences are MNHEY and SVGEGT. V lost 2 bases to trimming and J lost 8 bases; unmatched junction nucleotides: 13. The CDR3 coding sequence is TGTGCCAGCAGTTACACTCAGAGCGGGGGGAATTTTTATGAGCAGTTCTTC. It yields the protein CASSYTQSGGNFYEQFF.

The J gene is TRBJ2-7, the V gene TRBV5-1, with 7 bases lining up with TRBD1. CDR3 length: 17 amino acids. Germline V gene data show CDR1 as SGHRS and CDR2 as YFSETQ. The J segment lost 0 bases and the V segment lost 4 bases, leaving 13 bases of the junction unmatched. Here the CDR3 reads CASSLETTGPSSYEQYF. CDR3 DNA sequence: TGCGCCAGCAGCCTAGAAACGACAGGGCCAAGCTCCTACGAGCAGTACTTC.

The chain links TRBV12-5 to TRBJ2-5; TRBD1 is a possible D gene (6 bases). Looked up from germline, CDR1 is LGHNT and CDR2 is FRNRAP. V lost 6 bases and J 4 bases, leaving 18 bases between the germline ends. This CDR3 has 15 residues. CDR3 in DNA: TGTGCTAGTGGCAACCAGGGGCTTGAGGGAGAGACCCAGTACTTC. Translation gives CASGNQGLEGETQYF.

The chain recombines TRBV12-3 or TRBV12-4 with TRBJ1-2; 9 bases line up with TRBD1. The CDR3 runs to 13 residues. V shed 5 bases and J 4 bases; nucleotides not matched to a gene: 2. The CDR3 loop reads CASSTTGGYGYTF. The CDR3, as DNA: TGTGCCAGCAGTACGACAGGGGGCTATGGCTACACCTTC.

This chain links TRBV30 with TRBJ2-3, with TRBD2 matching 8 bases. This CDR3 spans 14 amino acids. Looked up from germline, CDR1 is GTSNPN and CDR2 is SVGIG (reference sequence). Trimming at V came to 5 bases and at J to 7 bases, leaving 11 bases not matched to a gene. CDR3 bases: TGTGCCTGGGCCATCCGGGGGGGCGGGAATACGCAGTATTTT. This gives the protein CAWAIRGGGNTQYF.

The DNA of the CDR3 is TGTGCCATCAGTGAGCGAGACAGGGGGGTTAGAGATACGCAGTATTTT. Translated, it gives CAISERDRGVRDTQYF. The rearrangement joins TRBV10-3 to TRBJ2-3; TRBD1 matches at 9 bases. This CDR3 has 16 amino acids. The junction had 8 bases not matched to a gene; V was cut back by 2 bases and J by 5 bases. The germline V gene has CDR1 ENHRY and CDR2 SYGVKD.

This sequence joins TRBV5-4 and TRBJ1-3, with D maybe TRBD1 (5 bases). The V end lost 0 bases, the J end lost 0 bases, and 10 bases lay between the germline ends. There are 16 residues in the CDR3. The V gene's germline CDR1 is SGHNT and CDR2 YYREEE (reference sequence). CDR3 coding DNA: TGTGCCAGCAGCTTGGGGGGCCGAATCTCTGGAAACACCATATATTTT. Translation: CASSLGGRISGNTIYF.

The chain recombines TRBV7-9 with TRBJ1-4; TRBD1 aligns across 7 bases. Germline V gene lookup returns CDR1 SEHNR and CDR2 FQNEAQ (reference sequence). The V segment lost 5 bases and the J segment 8 bases; nucleotides outside the gene matches: 11. The CDR3 has 15 amino acids. The CDR3 DNA is TGTGCCAGCAGCCCGAGACAGGGTGGGGAAGAAAAACTGTTTTTT. Residues: CASSPRQGGEEKLFF.

For this clone: This CDR3 is also generated by other DNA sequences in the sample. The chain couples TRBV5-1 to TRBJ1-1; D remains unclear. The CDR3 is 13 residues long. V was trimmed by 0 bases and J by 1 base, leaving 4 bases between them. Germline assignment: CDR1 SGHRS and CDR2 YFSETQ. The CDR3 loop is CASSLGGNTEAFF. CDR3 DNA: TGCGCCAGCAGCTTGGGAGGGAACACTGAAGCTTTCTTT.

This clone was seen only a few times. The chain is built from TRBV11-1 and TRBJ1-1; possible D gene TRBD1, 6 bases. Trimming left V 1 base short and J 0 bases short, with 12 bases between. This CDR3 is 16 amino acids long. Germline V gene lookup returns CDR1 SGHAT and CDR2 FQDESV (reference sequence). The CDR3 nucleotides read TGTGCCAGCAGCTTAGGCAGGGGCCGTATGAACACTGAAGCTTTCTTT. This codes for CASSLGRGRMNTEAFF.

The rearrangement links TRBV15 to TRBJ2-3, with 10 positions matching TRBD2. Trimming removed 1 base from V and 7 bases from J; junction bases left unmatched: 8. CDR3 length equals 16 residues. The germline V gene has CDR1 LNHNV and CDR2 YYDKDF (reference sequence). The CDR3 coding sequence is TGTGCCACCAGCAGAGGGGGGACTAGCGTTGGGCATACGCAGTATTTT. Its protein product is CATSRGGTSVGHTQYF.

The CDR3 nucleotides read TGCAGCGTTGAAGATCAAAGGGGGCTGGTCGGGGAGCTGTTTTTT. Translated: CSVEDQRGLVGELFF. V is TRBV29-1 and J is TRBJ2-2, with TRBD1 matching 7 bases. After removal of 0 bases from V and 7 bases from J, the junction contained 8 bases not matched to a gene. Germline loops: CDR1 SQVTM, CDR2 ANQGSEA. There are 15 residues in the CDR3.

V is TRBV4-2 and J is TRBJ2-1; 9 nucleotides agree with TRBD2. Germline V lookup: CDR1 LGHNA, CDR2 YNFKEQ. V was clipped by 3 bases and J by 7 bases; unmatched bases: 4. The CDR3 is 14 residues long. CDR3 in DNA: TGTGCCAGCAGCCAGCTAGCGGGGAGAAATGAGCAGTTCTTC. Translated: CASSQLAGRNEQFF.

The V and J genes are TRBV2 and TRBJ2-3; the match to TRBD2 covers 10 bases. Germline CDR1 is SNHLY and CDR2 is FYNNEI. With V trimmed by 4 bases and J by 5 bases, 6 bases remained unmatched. The CDR3 loop spans 15 amino acids. The CDR3 DNA reads as TGTGCCAGCAGTGGTGCTAGCGGGGGTATAGATACGCAGTATTTT. Protein product: CASSGASGGIDTQYF.

The gene calls are TRBV11-1 and TRBJ1-1, with D possibly TRBD1 on 5 matching bases. V shed 2 bases and J shed 5 bases, with 9 bases lying between them. CDR1 is SGHAT, CDR2 FQDESV, per germline (reference sequence). The CDR3 covers 13 residues. The CDR3 loop reads CASSLHQGTEAFF. CDR3 DNA sequence: TGTGCCAGCAGCTTACATCAGGGAACTGAAGCTTTCTTT.

This clone was recorded only once. This rearrangement joins TRBV5-1 to TRBJ2-3; TRBD1 might be the D (6 bases). V was cut by 7 bases and J by 2 bases, with 14 bases left in between. CDR1 and CDR2 (germline): SGHRS, YFSETQ. CDR3 size: 14 residues. CDR3 in DNA: TGCGCCAGCGCCGTACAGGGTAACACAGATACGCAGTATTTT. Translating it yields CASAVQGNTDTQYF.

The chain recombines TRBV27 with TRBJ2-2; 8 bases line up with TRBD1. This CDR3 is built from 15 residues. CDR1 MNHEY and CDR2 SMNVEV come from the germline V gene (reference sequence). With V trimmed by 10 bases and J by 1 base, 8 bases remained unmatched. The CDR3, as DNA: TGTGCCACGCGTAGGGGGACAGGGAACACCGGGGAGCTGTTTTTT. Amino acids: CATRRGTGNTGELFF.

Turning to this clone: This sample includes further DNA sequences coding for the same CDR3. This chain uses TRBV19 with TRBJ2-2, with D hard to call. Germline CDR1 and CDR2: LNHDA and SQIVND (reference sequence). Trimming stripped 2 bases from V and 3 bases from J, with 4 bases between. The CDR3 totals 13 residues. The CDR3 DNA is TGTGCCAGTAGTATACGGGACACCGGGGAGCTGTTTTTT. This codes for CASSIRDTGELFF.

This chain joins TRBV10-3 and TRBJ2-7; no clear D. CDR1 is ENHRY, CDR2 SYGVKD, per germline. The CDR3 spans 13 residues. Trimming left V 3 bases short and J 6 bases short, with 12 bases between. The CDR3: CAISDNVASEQYF. CDR3 DNA sequence: TGTGCCATCAGTGATAACGTAGCTAGCGAGCAGTACTTC.

The chain is built from TRBV14 and TRBJ2-3; possible D gene TRBD2, 6 bases. Deletions cut 0 bases from V and 0 bases from J, with 13 bases between. Germline V gene data show CDR1 as SGHDN and CDR2 as FVKESK. CDR3 length: 17 amino acids. CDR3 nucleotide sequence: TGTGCCAGCAGCCAAGAGGTGGCGGCGGGAAGCACAGATACGCAGTATTTT. Protein: CASSQEVAAGSTDTQYF.

The V and J genes are TRBV5-4 and TRBJ2-7, with a weak D call TRBD2 (5 bases). Trimming removed 4 bases from V and 6 bases from J, with 14 bases in between. This CDR3 spans 13 amino acids. From germline, CDR1 is SGHNT and CDR2 YYREEE (reference sequence). The chain's CDR3 is CASSHGVGVEQYF. The DNA of the CDR3 is TGTGCCAGCAGCCACGGGGTGGGAGTCGAGCAGTACTTC. The full variable domain, with the rest looked up from reference TRBV5-4 and TRBJ2-7, is ETGVTQSPTHLIKTRGQQVTLRCSSQSGHNTVSWYQQALGQGPQFIFQYYREEENGRGNFPPRFSGLQFPNYSSELNVNALELDDSALYLCASSHGVGVEQYFGPGTRLTVT.

The V call is TRBV28, the J call TRBJ2-3, with 8 bases fitting TRBD1. Trimming at V came to 6 bases and at J to 2 bases, leaving 10 bases not matched to a gene. The CDR3 is made up of 16 amino acids. Germline assignment: CDR1 MDHEN and CDR2 SYDVKM. CDR3 sequence: CASSPGQGRYTDTQYF. In nucleotides, the CDR3 is TGTGCCAGCAGCCCTGGACAGGGAAGATACACAGATACGCAGTATTTT.

This clone was recorded once. The rearrangement uses TRBV11-3 and TRBJ2-1; 13 bases fit TRBD2. Trimming cost V 5 bases and J 7 bases; bases outside gene matches: 5. Germline V gene lookup returns CDR1 SGHNT and CDR2 YENEEA. There are 15 residues in the CDR3. DNA of the CDR3: TGTGCCAGCAGCGGACTAGCGGGAGACCGTAATGAGCAGTTCTTC. As protein: CASSGLAGDRNEQFF.